Listed below are T cell receptor beta chains from one sample, sequenced in a study of cytomegalovirus exposure and HLA in healthy donors. The repertoire was sequenced with immunoSEQ multiplex PCR; TCRdb's copy has only in-frame clones and lacks some. The sample has under 150,000 clones; roughly 75% are singletons. The sample consisted of PBMCs. These receptors all come from a man in his forties in good health and CMV-seropositive. The CDR3 runs from the conserved cysteine through the conserved F or W. The D gene is left open where the match is weak. Size values are once, few and many counts, or a class for expanded clones, and some rows have none.

abundance,v_gene,j_gene,len,d_gene,CDR3aa,CDR3nt
-,TRBV7-2,TRBJ1-5,14,-,CASSLRGPNQPQHF,TGTGCCAGCAGCTTACGAGGGCCCAATCAGCCCCAGCATTTT
-,TRBV2,TRBJ1-1,13,TRBD1,CASKVQGAVEAFF,TGTGCCAGCAAAGTACAGGGGGCTGTTGAAGCTTTCTTT
few,TRBV30,TRBJ1-2,13,TRBD1,CASPGQGSYGYTF,TGTGCCTCCCCGGGACAGGGAAGCTATGGCTACACCTTC
-,TRBV5-1,TRBJ2-1,15,TRBD2,CASSLRAGGGNEQFF,TGCGCCAGCAGCTTGAGAGCGGGAGGAGGCAATGAGCAGTTCTTC
-,TRBV2,TRBJ2-3,14,TRBD1,CATVRDRGTDTQYF,TGTGCCACCGTCCGGGACAGGGGGACAGATACGCAGTATTTT
few,TRBV5-1,TRBJ2-1,14,TRBD2,CASSRTSGSQEQFF,TGCGCCAGCAGCCGGACTAGCGGGAGCCAAGAGCAGTTCTTC
-,TRBV6-1,TRBJ2-1,15,TRBD1,CASKPGQAYYNEQFF,TGTGCCAGCAAGCCGGGACAGGCCTACTACAATGAGCAGTTCTTC
-,TRBV5-6,TRBJ2-7,16,-,CASSLVGGLRFYEQYF,TGTGCCAGCAGCTTGGTGGGGGGGCTAAGGTTCTACGAGCAGTACTTC
-,TRBV10-3,TRBJ2-7,15,TRBD2,CAISGEGGISYEQYF,TGTGCCATCAGTGGGGAGGGAGGGATTTCCTACGAGCAGTACTTC
-,TRBV15,TRBJ2-7,14,-,CATSRGQVDYEQYF,TGTGCCACCAGCAGAGGACAGGTGGACTACGAGCAGTACTTC
-,TRBV7-9,TRBJ2-3,14,-,CASSSTIELDTQYF,TGTGCCAGCAGCTCAACGATAGAGCTAGATACGCAGTATTTT
-,TRBV28,TRBJ2-1,19,TRBD2,CASSPPGLAGGPFSNEQFF,TGTGCCAGCAGTCCACCGGGACTAGCGGGGGGGCCGTTTAGTAATGAGCAGTTCTTC
-,TRBV29-1,TRBJ2-6,16,TRBD1,CSVTGQGLSGANVLTF,TGCAGCGTAACCGGACAGGGCCTCTCTGGGGCCAACGTCCTGACTTTC
-,TRBV4-1,TRBJ2-3,14,TRBD1,CASSQGPRDRQEYF,TGCGCCAGCAGCCAAGGGCCTCGGGACAGACAGGAGTATTTT
few,TRBV6-5,TRBJ2-3,16,TRBD2,CASSYAAGGRADTQYF,TGTGCCAGCAGTTACGCAGCGGGGGGGCGCGCAGATACGCAGTATTTT
-,TRBV9,TRBJ1-5,15,TRBD1,CASSRGQNDHQPQHF,TGTGCCAGCAGCCGGGGACAGAATGATCATCAGCCCCAGCATTTT
once,TRBV28,TRBJ2-5,15,-,CASSSTGIGQETQYF,TGTGCCAGCAGTTCCACAGGGATTGGGCAAGAGACCCAGTACTTC
-,TRBV7-6,TRBJ1-5,16,TRBD1,CASSLAGTGKNQPQHF,TGTGCCAGCAGCTTAGCGGGGACAGGGAAAAATCAGCCCCAGCATTTT
-,TRBV29-1,TRBJ1-2,13,TRBD1,CSADRDRGYGYTF,TGCAGCGCTGACCGGGACAGGGGCTATGGCTACACCTTC
-,TRBV6-4,TRBJ2-7,15,TRBD1,CASSEGTGAPYEQYF,TGTGCCAGCAGCGAGGGTACAGGGGCACCCTACGAGCAGTACTTC
-,TRBV30,TRBJ2-3,15,TRBD1,CAWSGGGQGASTQYF,TGTGCCTGGAGTGGAGGGGGACAGGGGGCTAGTACGCAGTATTTT
-,TRBV2,TRBJ2-7,13,TRBD1,CASISGQAWEQYF,TGTGCCAGCATTTCAGGACAGGCTTGGGAGCAGTACTTC
-,TRBV28,TRBJ1-6,15,-,CASSLREGYNSPLHF,TGTGCCAGCAGTTTGAGGGAAGGGTATAATTCACCCCTCCACTTT
-,TRBV5-1,TRBJ1-6,15,TRBD1,CASSLEGTGYSPLHF,TGCGCCAGCAGCTTGGAAGGGACAGGGTATTCACCCCTCCACTTT
-,TRBV5-1,TRBJ2-5,18,TRBD2,CASSPGTSGGAKGKTQYF,TGCGCCAGCAGCCCCGGGACTAGCGGGGGGGCCAAAGGAAAGACCCAGTACTTC
-,TRBV6-5,TRBJ1-6,15,-,CASSHPTAYNSPLHF,TGTGCCAGCAGTCACCCCACAGCTTATAATTCACCCCTCCACTTT
-,TRBV7-9,TRBJ1-1,12,TRBD1,CASSVGQGVAFF,TGTGCCAGCAGCGTAGGACAGGGTGTAGCTTTCTTT
-,TRBV19,TRBJ1-1,13,-,CASSINKNTEAFF,TGTGCCAGTAGTATAAACAAGAACACTGAAGCTTTCTTT
-,TRBV19,TRBJ2-3,16,TRBD1,CASSTRRQGRPDTQYF,TGTGCCAGTAGTACAAGACGACAGGGTAGGCCAGATACGCAGTATTTT
few,TRBV6-5,TRBJ1-2,14,TRBD1,CASSYDRGIGGYTF,TGTGCCAGCAGTTATGACAGGGGAATTGGTGGCTACACCTTC
-,TRBV6-1,TRBJ1-4,14,TRBD1,CASSKGQPTEKLFF,TGTGCCAGCAGTAAGGGACAGCCCACTGAAAAACTGTTTTTT
few,TRBV4-3,TRBJ2-3,18,TRBD2,CASSQEPDSSGRVDTQYF,TGCGCCAGCAGCCAAGAACCTGATTCTAGCGGGAGGGTAGATACGCAGTATTTT
-,TRBV7-9,TRBJ2-1,15,TRBD1,CASSLGGTGLDEQFF,TGTGCCAGCAGCTTAGGGGGGACAGGGTTGGATGAGCAGTTCTTC
-,TRBV12-2,TRBJ2-6,17,-,CASRLAKGGPGANVLTF,TGTGCAAGTCGCTTAGCCAAGGGAGGACCTGGGGCCAACGTCCTGACTTTC
few,TRBV29-1,TRBJ2-7,16,TRBD2,CSVEDSSGTYSYEQYF,TGCAGCGTTGAAGATTCTAGCGGGACTTACTCCTACGAGCAGTACTTC
-,TRBV4-3,TRBJ2-7,15,TRBD2,CASSQEASGTYEQYF,TGCGCCAGCAGCCAAGAGGCTAGCGGAACCTACGAGCAGTACTTC
-,TRBV5-4,TRBJ2-7,17,TRBD2,CASSLDLAGGPVYEQYF,TGTGCCAGCAGCTTGGATCTAGCGGGGGGGCCAGTCTACGAGCAGTACTTC
-,TRBV5-6,TRBJ2-7,16,TRBD2,CASSSLLGTSGYEQYF,TGTGCCAGCAGCTCCTTGTTGGGGACTAGCGGCTACGAGCAGTACTTC
-,TRBV29-1,TRBJ2-7,12,-,CSVLSASYEQYF,TGCAGTGTTCTTAGCGCGAGCTACGAGCAGTACTTC
-,TRBV5-6,TRBJ1-5,15,TRBD1,CASSSLDRDNQPQHF,TGTGCCAGCAGCTCCCTCGACAGGGACAATCAGCCCCAGCATTTT
-,TRBV6-1,TRBJ1-2,11,-,CALADYYGYTF,TGTGCTCTAGCCGACTACTATGGCTACACCTTC
-,TRBV10-3,TRBJ1-1,11,-,CAISQGFEAFF,TGTGCCATCAGTCAGGGATTTGAAGCTTTCTTT
-,TRBV19,TRBJ1-4,15,TRBD1,CASSIVAQGNEKLFF,TGTGCCAGTAGTATAGTAGCACAGGGGAATGAAAAACTGTTTTTT
-,TRBV7-2,TRBJ2-7,17,TRBD1,CASSLRRGQGPSYEQYF,TGTGCCAGCAGCTTACGCCGTGGACAGGGGCCTTCCTACGAGCAGTACTTC
-,TRBV5-1,TRBJ2-3,15,-,CASSLSLALTDTQYF,TGCGCCAGCAGCTTGAGTCTAGCCCTCACAGATACGCAGTATTTT
-,TRBV11-1,TRBJ1-1,13,-,CASSFLPSAEAFF,TGTGCCAGCAGCTTTCTCCCGAGCGCTGAAGCTTTCTTT
-,TRBV5-6,TRBJ1-5,16,-,CASSTTLGGLGQPQHF,TGTGCCAGCAGCACTACCTTGGGGGGGCTGGGGCAGCCCCAGCATTTT
-,TRBV9,TRBJ2-7,15,-,CASSVEWTPNYEQYF,TGTGCCAGCAGCGTAGAGTGGACACCGAACTACGAGCAGTACTTC